This T cell receptor (beta chain) appears in the sequencing data of a study of T cells in localized non-small cell lung cancer. Study results and limitations: There was higher T cell clonality in uninvolved adjacent lung than in tumor, and it was highest there. Of the top 100 tumor clones, median about 56 were in adjacent lung, 25 to 35 among its top 100.

This CDR3 is 15 amino acids long. Germline lookup yields CDR1 SGHDT and CDR2 YYEEEE. V was cut by 0 bases and J by 1 base, with 10 bases left in between. This table comes from immunoSEQ multiplex PCR, and its TCRdb copy is limited to in-frame clones, with some not included. The profile shows some 34,000 clones, just under 80% of them singletons. Turning to this clone: Its antigen is unknown.

Sequencing was performed on peripheral blood, taken before any cancer treatment. The chain recombines TRBV5-6 with TRBJ1-1, with TRBD1 as a possible D gene (5 bases). This TCR came from an older male donor with stage III squamous cell lung carcinoma. The CDR3 spells CASSLGGAGNTEAFF. The CDR3 DNA follows: TGTGCCAGCAGCTTGGGCGGGGCAGGGAACACTGAAGCTTTCTTT.